The TCR beta chain under discussion was sequenced for a study of blood T cell repertoires in COVID-19. The overall study: Researchers got acute and convalescent COVID-19 samples from the United States, Italy and Spain. Nucleic acid was either cDNA or gDNA, and it came from T cells, B-cell-depleted T cells, or PBMCs.

In the study's own analysis: Estimates of nucleated cell counts were drawn from the amplification of reference gene primers. This table comes from immunoSEQ multiplex PCR, and its TCRdb copy is limited to in-frame clones, with some not included. The D gene and trimming were derived from the DNA, and the V and J assignments and clone size from that table. The table shows roughly 150,000 clones, with roughly four fifths occurring only once. This CDR3 has 14 amino acids. V was pared by 2 bases and J by 5 bases, with 10 bases between. CDR1 SGHRS and CDR2 YFSETQ come from the germline V gene. The V gene is TRBV5-1, the J gene TRBJ1-4, with D perhaps matching TRBD1 (5 bases). Sequenced sample: peripheral blood. This TCR was recovered from a human donor with acute or convalescent COVID-19. The donor label of this sample is uncertain. The CDR3 DNA reads TGCGCCAGCAGCTTCGGAGGGACCAATGAAAAACTGTTTTTT. Protein product: CASSFGGTNEKLFF.